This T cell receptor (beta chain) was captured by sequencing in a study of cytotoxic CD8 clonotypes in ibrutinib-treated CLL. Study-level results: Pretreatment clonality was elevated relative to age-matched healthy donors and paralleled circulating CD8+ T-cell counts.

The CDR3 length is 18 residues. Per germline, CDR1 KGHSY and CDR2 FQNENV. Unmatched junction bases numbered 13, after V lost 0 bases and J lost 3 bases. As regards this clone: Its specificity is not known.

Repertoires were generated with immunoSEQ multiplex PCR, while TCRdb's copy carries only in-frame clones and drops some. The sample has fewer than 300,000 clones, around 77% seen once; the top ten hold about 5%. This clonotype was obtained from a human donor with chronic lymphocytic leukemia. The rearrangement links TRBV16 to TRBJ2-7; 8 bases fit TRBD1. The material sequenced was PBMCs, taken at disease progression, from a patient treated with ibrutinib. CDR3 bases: TGTGCCAGCAGCCAATCATACTTCCGGGACAGGAGCTTCTACGAGCAGTACTTC. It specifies CASSQSYFRDRSFYEQYF.